A selection of T cell receptor beta chains follows, all from one sample in a study of blood T cell repertoires in COVID-19. Measured with immunoSEQ multiplex PCR; TCRdb has only the in-frame clones, and not every one. The table has some 31,000 clones, 90% seen once. Sequenced sample: peripheral blood. All receptors derive from a man in his 70s with active or convalescent COVID-19. Both conserved end residues are part of each CDR3. The order of the fields is J gene, D gene, V gene, CDR3 DNA, CDR3 protein. A D gene is named only where the DNA matches it firmly.

TRBJ1-2 TRBD1 TRBV6-5 TGTGCCAGCGAGGACAGGGGGAATGGCTACACCTTC CASEDRGNGYTF
TRBJ2-7 TRBD1 TRBV18 TGTGCCAGCTCCGGGACAGGGGGCGACGAGCAGTACTTC CASSGTGGDEQYF
TRBJ2-1 TRBD1 TRBV6-5 TGTGCCAGCAGTTCCTACACGGGACAGGGTTACAATGAGCAGTTCTTC CASSSYTGQGYNEQFF
TRBJ2-2 TRBD2 TRBV5-1 TGCGCCAGCAGCTTGGTTGCGGGGGGCCATGCCGGGGAGCTGTTTTTT CASSLVAGGHAGELFF
TRBJ1-4 TRBD1 TRBV28 TGTGCCAGCAGCTTGACAGGGGACCCAACAAAACTGTTTTTT CASSLTGDPTKLFF
TRBJ1-1 TRBD1 TRBV9 TGTGCCAGCAGCGCTACAGGGGGGGACACTGAAGCTTTCTTT CASSATGGDTEAFF
TRBJ1-5 NA TRBV5-5 TGTGCCAGCAGCTTATCGGACAGTCGCAATCAGCCCCAGCATTTT CASSLSDSRNQPQHF
TRBJ2-6 TRBD2 TRBV4-1 TGCGCCAGCAGCCAATTTGGGACTAGCGGAAACTCTGGGGCCAACGTCCTGACTTTC CASSQFGTSGNSGANVLTF
TRBJ2-7 NA TRBV5-1 TGCGCCAGCAGCTTGAATGAGGGACTCTCCTACGAGCAGTACTTC CASSLNEGLSYEQYF
TRBJ1-2 TRBD1 TRBV28 TGTGCCAGCAGCGGACAGGGTCGTGGCTATGGCTACACCTTC CASSGQGRGYGYTF
TRBJ1-1 TRBD1 TRBV18 TGTGCCAGCTCAGCCTGGACAGGGGGATTGAACACTGAAGCTTTCTTT CASSAWTGGLNTEAFF
TRBJ2-1 TRBD2 TRBV6-6 TGTGCCAGCTCTCTCCCGGGGGGCTACAATGAGCAGTTCTTC CASSLPGGYNEQFF
TRBJ1-4 TRBD1 TRBV6-6 TGTGCCAGCACCTGGACAGGGACTACAACTAATGAAAAACTGTTTTTT CASTWTGTTTNEKLFF
TRBJ1-1 NA TRBV5-1 TGCGCCAGCAGCTCCGGGGTCCTGATGAACACTGAAGCTTTCTTT CASSSGVLMNTEAFF
TRBJ2-1 TRBD2 TRBV28 TGTGCCAGCAGTTTACCCCCCAGCGGGGGGTACAATGAGCAGTTCTTC CASSLPPSGGYNEQFF
TRBJ1-3 NA TRBV21-1 TGTGCCAGCAGGTCCGGAGGCAGGGGCCTTTCGAGTGGAAACACCATATATTTT CASRSGGRGLSSGNTIYF
TRBJ1-2 TRBD1 TRBV5-1 TGCGCCAGCAGCTCCGGGACAGGGAACTATGGCTACACCTTC CASSSGTGNYGYTF
TRBJ2-5 NA TRBV5-4 TGTGCCAGCAGCGCCGGAGGGGCTAGAGGGGAGGAGACCCAGTACTTC CASSAGGARGEETQYF